The following is a T cell receptor beta chain sequence with its context. These data come from a study of response to subunit inactivated influenza vaccine. TCRdb reprocessed the RT-PCR reads via MiXCR and lists one record per CDR3 protein. Of about 520,000 distinct CDR3 sequences listed, under 8.5% are singletons. V dropped 0 bases and J dropped 10; count of bases not matched to a gene: 7. The CDR3 consists of 15 residues. Germline V gene data show CDR1 as SGHRS and CDR2 as YFSETQ. V gene TRBV5-1 combines with J gene TRBJ1-6; TRBD1 matches at 7 bases. This TCR was sampled from a man aged 50-75 years who received an inactivated influenza vaccine. The specimen comprised PBMCs from blood, sampled roughly 24 months after vaccination. The CDR3 loop reads CASSLGVGGRSPLHF. For the CDR3, the DNA is TGCGCCAGCAGCTTGGGGGTAGGGGGCAGATCACCCCTCCACTTT. Full variable domain (rest looked up from reference TRBV5-1 and TRBJ1-6): KAGVTQTPRYLIKTRGQQVTLSCSPISGHRSVSWYQQTPGQGLQFLFEYFSETQRNKGNFPGRFSGRQFSNSRSEMNVSTLELGDSALYLCASSLGVGGRSPLHFGNGTRLTVT.